The sequence of this T cell receptor beta chain was determined in a study of T-cell memory formation after mild COVID-19. About the study: TCR clusters largely stayed donor specific.

In germline, CDR1 is MDHEN, CDR2 SYDVKM. CDR3 length equals 16 residues. Trimming left V 5 bases short and J 2 bases short, with 16 bases between. In the case of this clonotype: Antigen unknown.

Constant-segment-primed 5'RACE gave TCR alpha and TCR beta cDNA libraries with sample barcodes and UMIs. Each CDR3 protein is one row after TCRdb ran MiXCR on the 5' RACE reads. The repertoire holds 200,000 to 300,000 distinct CDR3 sequences, with roughly 10% as singletons. The study's findings and limits: CD4+ contracting clones were mainly CM and EM; CD8+ ones, EMRA. Clones contracting across day 15 to 85 had a balanced CD4/CD8 profile; later expanding clones leaned CD4+.

What was sequenced was PBMCs or a T cell subset sorted from them (not recorded which). The chain combines TRBV28 with TRBJ2-1; D possibly corresponds to TRBD1 (6 bases). The TCR sequence derives from a man younger than 35 who had mild COVID-19 (a few samples of this study predate the infection). Cell type and time point are not known. CDR3 region: CASSLWLEGAYNEQFF. Written as DNA, the CDR3 is TGTGCCAGCAGTCTTTGGCTTGAGGGGGCCTACAATGAGCAGTTCTTC.